The 32 T cell receptor beta chains presented below share a single source sample, sequenced in a study of CD8 T cells in ankylosing spondylitis. General study findings and limits: Among TCR beta sequences, a motif of eight highly homologous variants appeared characteristic of ankylosing spondylitis blood.

These receptors have no known antigen. A single record per CDR3 protein comes from TCRdb applying MiXCR to the 5' RACE reads. The data contain a few hundred thousand distinct CDR3 sequences, more than 20% of them singletons. The sequencing sample was made of blood, either unsorted or a sorted T cell fraction (not recorded which). These receptors came from a male donor with ankylosing spondylitis.

This clonotype was detected a few times. This chain links TRBV18 with TRBJ2-1, with 9 bases lining up with TRBD2. The CDR3 runs to 15 residues. Germline assignment: CDR1 KGHSH and CDR2 LQKENI. V gave up 0 bases and J gave up 8 bases; unmatched junction bases: 5. The CDR3 sequence: CASSPPSGRSHEQFF. CDR3 DNA sequence: TGTGCCAGCTCACCACCGAGCGGGAGGAGCCATGAGCAGTTCTTC. The full variable domain, with the rest looked up from reference TRBV18 and TRBJ2-1, is NAGVMQNPRHLVRRRGQEARLRCSPMKGHSHVYWYRQLPEEGLKFMVYLQKENIIDESGMPKERFSAEFPKEGPSILRIQQVVRGDSAAYFCASSPPSGRSHEQFFGPGTRLTVL.

J is TRBJ2-1 and V is TRBV5-5; 8 positions match TRBD1. Germline CDR1 SGHKS, CDR2 YYEKEE (reference sequence). The CDR3 contains 14 residues. Unmatched junction bases numbered 4, after V lost 0 bases and J lost 8 bases. The DNA of the CDR3 is TGTGCCAGCAGCTTGGATGCAGGGGGCGATGAGCAGTTCTTC. Its translation is CASSLDAGGDEQFF.

The V call is TRBV18, the J call TRBJ2-1; D is possibly TRBD2 (5 bases). Germline V gene data show CDR1 as KGHSH and CDR2 as LQKENI. The CDR3 extends over 15 amino acids. Deletions cut 5 bases from V and 1 base from J, with 12 bases between. For the CDR3, the DNA is TGTGCCAGCTCATTCGGGATGGGGTCCTACAATGAGCAGTTCTTC. It is translated as CASSFGMGSYNEQFF.

The chain joins TRBV4-2 to TRBJ2-3; D is possibly TRBD1 or TRBD2 (6 bases each). Trimming removed 0 bases at V and 5 bases at J, with 15 bases between. CDR3 length equals 16 residues. The germline gives CDR1 LGHNA, CDR2 YNFKEQ. The CDR3 spells CASSQEPGAGGDTQYF. As DNA, the CDR3 is TGTGCCAGCAGCCAAGAACCGGGGGCAGGCGGAGATACGCAGTATTTT.

This clonotype has just a few counts. The CDR3: CSASPGTSGRSEQFF. The CDR3, as DNA: TGCAGTGCTAGTCCCGGGACTAGCGGGAGATCTGAGCAGTTCTTC. V gene TRBV20-1 combines with J gene TRBJ2-1; 14 nucleotides line up with TRBD2. Germline V gene lookup returns CDR1 DFQATT and CDR2 SNEGSKA (reference sequence). The CDR3 length is 15 residues. V was clipped by 3 bases and J by 9 bases; unmatched bases: 7.

V and J are TRBV25-1 and TRBJ1-2, with D perhaps TRBD1 (6 bases). Germline CDR1 and CDR2: MGHDK and SYGVNS. The CDR3 runs 13 residues. Deletions cut 1 base from V and 12 bases from J, with 15 bases between. This chain's CDR3 is CASSESDSRGNTF. The CDR3, as DNA: TGTGCCAGCAGTGAATCGGACAGTCGGGGCAACACCTTC.

The chain couples TRBV7-2 to TRBJ2-3; the D gene is possibly TRBD2 (6 bases). Trimming took off 0 bases at V and 5 bases at J, with 9 bases between the two ends. The CDR3 runs to 14 residues. The germline V gene encodes CDR1 SGHTA and CDR2 FQGNSA. In DNA form, the CDR3 reads TGTGCCAGCAGCTTAGCGCGGGAAGTAGATACGCAGTATTTT. This translates into CASSLAREVDTQYF.

This clonotype was detected only a few times. This chain links TRBV28 with TRBJ2-3; D could derive from TRBD1 or TRBD2 (5 bases each). Per the germline V gene, CDR1 is MDHEN and CDR2 is SYDVKM. The CDR3 is made up of 14 amino acids. The V end was cut by 5 bases, the J end by 5 bases, with 14 bases between. CDR3 sequence (DNA): TGTGCCAGCAGTAATAAGAGGGGTGGAGATACGCAGTATTTT. Translated: CASSNKRGGDTQYF.

This clonotype was found once. The gene calls are TRBV5-6 and TRBJ2-3; tentatively, D is TRBD2 (7 bases). V lost 3 bases to trimming and J lost 2 bases, with 25 bases between them. Germline CDR1 reads SGHDT; CDR2 reads YYEEEE. The CDR3 is 19 amino acids. This CDR3 is CASSWRRGPGGPLTDTQYF. The CDR3 bases are TGTGCCAGCAGCTGGCGACGGGGGCCGGGAGGCCCGCTCACAGATACGCAGTATTTT.

The chain couples TRBV20-1 to TRBJ2-5; tentative D call: TRBD1 (5 bases). V shed 6 bases and J shed 0 bases, with 8 bases lying between them. Germline values: CDR1 DFQATT, CDR2 SNEGSKA (reference sequence). The CDR3 totals 12 residues. The CDR3 sequence is CSAPTDQETQYF. In DNA, the CDR3 is TGCAGTGCCCCGACAGACCAAGAGACCCAGTACTTC.

The chain combines TRBV5-5 with TRBJ2-1; D is unresolved. The V gene lost 0 bases and the J gene lost 7 bases, with 14 bases spanning the gap. The CDR3 has 15 residues. Germline lookup yields CDR1 SGHKS and CDR2 YYEKEE (reference sequence). CDR3 nucleotide sequence: TGTGCCAGCAGCTTGGTGCCCGCTTACTGGAATGAGCAGTTCTTC. It is translated as CASSLVPAYWNEQFF.

This clonotype was picked up a small number of times. The chain has TRBV12-3 or TRBV12-4 and TRBJ1-5; D unresolved. The CDR3 is made up of 18 amino acids. The V and J ends lost 6 bases and 4 bases respectively, with 25 bases between them. CDR3 bases: TGTGCCAGCAGAATTCGAGTATTGGGTGGGAGGTTAAATCAGCCCCAGCATTTT. Translated: CASRIRVLGGRLNQPQHF.

The V gene is TRBV29-1, the J gene TRBJ2-5; the D is unclear. The CDR3 runs to 9 residues. Trimming pared 4 bases from V and 5 bases from J, leaving 2 bases between. The V gene's germline CDR1 is SQVTM and CDR2 ANQGSEA. The CDR3 protein is CSVGETQYF. In DNA, the CDR3 is TGCAGCGTTGGTGAGACCCAGTACTTC.

Only a few counts were recorded for this clonotype. The chain uses TRBV5-1 and TRBJ1-1; the match to TRBD1 covers 8 bases. The germline V gene encodes CDR1 SGHRS and CDR2 YFSETQ. V lost 6 bases to trimming and J lost 1 base; unmatched junction nucleotides: 5. The CDR3 covers 14 residues. CDR3 region: CASTGGTGNTEAFF. The CDR3 DNA reads as TGCGCCAGCACCGGGGGGACAGGGAACACTGAAGCTTTCTTT.

V gene TRBV6-4 combines with J gene TRBJ2-3; TRBD2 matches at 7 bases. The trim removed 6 bases at V and 6 bases at J, leaving 12 bases unmatched. Looked up from germline, CDR1 is MRHNA and CDR2 is SNTAGT. There are 15 residues in the CDR3. CDR3 coding DNA: TGTGCCAGCAGCTTACTAGCGTCCCAAGTGGATACGCAGTATTTT. Encoded protein: CASSLLASQVDTQYF.

This clonotype has more than one count but fewer than ten. The chain links TRBV20-1 to TRBJ2-1, with 15 positions matching TRBD2. The germline CDR1 and CDR2 sequences are DFQATT and SNEGSKA (reference sequence). This CDR3 spans 14 amino acids. The CDR3 loop reads CSVGLAGGDNEQFF. The CDR3 DNA reads TGCAGCGTCGGACTAGCGGGAGGGGACAATGAGCAGTTCTTC.

V usage is TRBV6-2 or TRBV6-3 and J usage is TRBJ1-6; no definite D call. The CDR3 is 16 amino acids. Germline CDR1 reads MNHEY; CDR2 reads SVGEGT. The germline V and J ends were trimmed by 2 bases and 9 bases, with 17 bases remaining between them. The CDR3 is CASSYGEGPRSSPLHF. The CDR3 DNA is TGTGCCAGCAGTTACGGGGAGGGCCCCAGGAGTTCACCCCTCCACTTT.

This clonotype appeared a few times. This chain links TRBV4-2 with TRBJ2-3, with D tentatively TRBD2 (5 bases). This CDR3 comprises 17 residues. The germline V gene encodes CDR1 LGHNA and CDR2 YNFKEQ. V gave up 4 bases and J gave up 6 bases, with 23 bases separating them. CDR3 amino acids: CASSLPSGPSSSDTQYF. The CDR3 nucleotides read TGTGCCAGCAGCCTCCCCAGCGGACCATCGTCTTCGGATACGCAGTATTTT.

The chain links TRBV18 to TRBJ1-1; D unclear. Looked up from germline, CDR1 is KGHSH and CDR2 is LQKENI. This CDR3 has 12 residues. V lost 2 bases and J 7 bases, leaving 8 bases between the germline ends. The CDR3 protein is CASSPSEREAFF. CDR3 DNA: TGTGCCAGCTCACCAAGCGAACGTGAAGCTTTCTTT.

V usage is TRBV20-1 and J usage is TRBJ2-3; 8 nucleotides line up with TRBD2. This CDR3 is built from 16 residues. V shed 7 bases, J shed 1 base, and the junction held 13 bases outside the gene matches. Germline CDR1 and CDR2: DFQATT and SNEGSKA (reference sequence). The CDR3 region has the DNA TGCAGTGTTTCAGCGGGAGTGGGCGTAGGCACAGATACGCAGTATTTT. Its translation: CSVSAGVGVGTDTQYF.

V is TRBV9 and J is TRBJ1-1; D may be TRBD1 (6 bases). Germline CDR1 reads SGDLS; CDR2 reads YYNGEE. V shed 3 bases and J shed 1 base, with 10 bases lying between them. CDR3 length: 14 residues. The CDR3 DNA sequence: TGTGCCAGCAGCGCCCTGGACAGGAACACTGAAGCTTTCTTT. Its protein is CASSALDRNTEAFF.

This clonotype showed up many times. CDR3 coding DNA: TGTGCCAGCAGCCGTGACTCCTACAATGAGCAGTTCTTC. This encodes CASSRDSYNEQFF. V and J are TRBV6-1 and TRBJ2-1; D unclear. The germline V gene has CDR1 MNHNS and CDR2 SASEGT. The CDR3 extends over 13 amino acids. V was pared by 6 bases and J by 0 bases, with 6 bases between.

This sequence joins TRBV27 and TRBJ2-1, with D possibly being TRBD1 or TRBD2 (5 bases each). With 8 bases removed from V and 2 bases from J, the gap between germline ends came to 16 bases. Germline V gene lookup returns CDR1 MNHEY and CDR2 SMNVEV (reference sequence). There are 15 residues in the CDR3. CDR3 in amino acids: CASYFLGAPYNEQFF. In DNA, the CDR3 is TGTGCCAGCTACTTCCTCGGGGCGCCCTACAATGAGCAGTTCTTC.

This clonotype was detected a few times. This chain links TRBV20-1 with TRBJ1-5; D gene uncertain. Germline V gene lookup returns CDR1 DFQATT and CDR2 SNEGSKA (reference sequence). V was clipped by 6 bases and J by 4 bases, with 10 bases between them. The CDR3 has 12 amino acids. For the CDR3, the DNA is TGCAGTGCCGAATTGGGTAATCAGCCCCAGCATTTT. As protein: CSAELGNQPQHF.

This clonotype came up a few times. This chain uses TRBV4-1 with TRBJ1-3, with no clear D. Germline V gene lookup returns CDR1 MGHRA and CDR2 YSYEKL. The CDR3 is 15 residues long. Deletions cut 2 bases from V and 0 bases from J, with 8 bases between. The CDR3 reads CASSQMEFSGNTIYF. CDR3 DNA sequence: TGCGCCAGCAGCCAAATGGAATTCTCTGGAAACACCATATATTTT.

This clonotype has just a few counts. This chain connects TRBV19 to TRBJ2-7, with TRBD1 matching over 7 bases. Per germline, CDR1 LNHDA and CDR2 SQIVND (reference sequence). V lost 4 bases and J lost 2; bases outside the gene matches: 5. The CDR3 runs to 14 residues. CDR3 residues: CASSSRGSPYEQYF. CDR3 coding DNA: TGTGCCAGTAGTAGCAGGGGGTCTCCCTACGAGCAGTACTTC. Using reference TRBV19 and TRBJ2-7 for the parts outside the CDR3, the full variable domain is DGGITQSPKYLFRKEGQNVTLSCEQNLNHDAMYWYRQDPGQGLRLIYYSQIVNDFQKGDIAEGYSVSREKKESFPLTVTSAQKNPTAFYLCASSSRGSPYEQYFGPGTRLTVT.

This clonotype was observed a few times. The CDR3, as DNA: TGTGCCAGCAGTATCCACGAGCAGTACTTC. Encoded protein: CASSIHEQYF. The V gene is TRBV2, the J gene TRBJ2-7; D not resolved. This CDR3 region has 10 residues. The germline CDR1 and CDR2 sequences are SNHLY and FYNNEI. V was pared by 5 bases and J by 5 bases, with 4 bases between.

The V and J genes are TRBV12-3 or TRBV12-4 and TRBJ2-6, with TRBD1 as a possible D gene (5 bases). Trimming removed 10 bases at V and 4 bases at J, with 17 bases between. This CDR3 is 15 amino acids long. CDR3 loop: CATRVSSMGANVLTF. DNA of the CDR3: TGTGCCACCAGGGTTTCGTCAATGGGGGCCAACGTCCTGACTTTC.

The rearrangement uses TRBV18 and TRBJ1-1; D remains unclear. The ends were cut back, 2 bases at V and 0 bases at J, with 4 bases in the middle. The length of the CDR3 is 13 residues. The germline CDR1 and CDR2 sequences are KGHSH and LQKENI. CDR3 nucleotides: TGTGCCAGCTCACCAAACCTGAACACTGAAGCTTTCTTT. Encoded protein: CASSPNLNTEAFF.

V is TRBV21-1 and J is TRBJ2-1; TRBD2 is taken as the D call from the table, unchecked against the DNA. TRBV21-1 is marked as a pseudogene. The CDR3 is made up of 18 amino acids. This CDR3 is CASSKGAAGGPSYNEQFF. The DNA for the CDR3 is TGTGCCAGCAGCAAAGGTGCAGCGGGAGGGCCATCCTACAATGAGCAGTTCTTC.

This clonotype was counted between two and nine times. The genes are TRBV10-2 and TRBJ1-2; weak D call: TRBD1 (6 bases). The CDR3 runs to 13 residues. V was trimmed by 9 bases and J by 3 bases, leaving 14 bases between them. Per germline, CDR1 WSHSY and CDR2 SAAADI. CDR3 amino acids: CASTGALDYGYTF. CDR3 bases: TGCGCCAGTACGGGGGCGCTGGACTATGGCTACACCTTC.

This clonotype showed up many times. The chain links TRBV28 to TRBJ2-7, with 14 bases that match TRBD2. There are 13 residues in the CDR3. Germline CDR1 and CDR2: MDHEN and SYDVKM. The V gene end was trimmed by 7 bases and the J gene end by 7 bases; junction bases not matched to a gene: 3. The CDR3 DNA reads TGTGCCAGCAAGGGACTAGCGGGAGTGGAGCAGTACTTC. Amino acid sequence: CASKGLAGVEQYF. Combining the CDR3 with reference TRBV28 and TRBJ2-7 gives the whole variable domain DVKVTQSSRYLVKRTGEKVFLECVQDMDHENMFWYRQDPGLGLRLIYFSYDVKMKEKGDIPEGYSVSREKKERFSLILESASTNQTSMYLCASKGLAGVEQYFGPGTRLTVT.